This T cell receptor (beta chain) comes out of a study of Graves' ophthalmopathy and Graves' hyperthyroidism. Study outcomes and limitations: The study's model predicted ophthalmopathy progression at about 71% sensitivity and approximately 72% specificity.

Transcripts of RNA were the source for amplifying TCR beta CDR3 regions. Second-round multiplex PCR came after a first-round RT-PCR that employed HTBI primers. TCRdb called the multiplex PCR reads again in MiXCR, with one record for every CDR3 protein. The sample has about 640,000 distinct CDR3 sequences, 35% to 45% seen once. Germline V gives CDR1 MNHNS, CDR2 SASEGT. The V end lost 1 base, the J end lost 0 bases, and 4 bases lay between the germline ends. This CDR3 has 15 amino acids. With a duration under 3 months, ophthalmopathy in the donors showed moderate-to-severe activity, CAS ≥3 and NOSPECS ≥4. This clonotype came up many times. The antigen remains unidentified.

The source is an adult man with Graves' ophthalmopathy. The chain recombines TRBV6-1 with TRBJ2-6; D not certain. Sequences were obtained from peripheral blood. The DNA of the CDR3 is TGTGCCAGCAGTGAAGGGGCCTCTGGGGCCAACGTCCTGACTTTC. It yields the protein CASSEGASGANVLTF.